Listed below are T cell receptor beta chains from one sample, sequenced in a study of OX40 agonist ivuxolimab in advanced cancers. Profiled with immunoSEQ multiplex PCR; TCRdb holds only in-frame clones, not every one. Among 75,000 to 90,000 clones listed, roughly 90% were seen once. The sequenced sample was CD4+ or CD8+ T cells sorted from blood, obtained in a trial of the OX40 agonist ivuxolimab. Receptors were obtained from an adult with an advanced solid tumor such as melanoma, head and neck, liver or kidney cancer. The CDR3 runs from the conserved cysteine through the conserved F or W. D genes are given only for firm matches.

NA | TRBJ2-1 | TRBV2 | CASREYNEQFF | TGTGCCAGCAGAGAGTATAATGAGCAGTTCTTC
NA | TRBJ1-5 | TRBV6-1 | CAKRGGNQPQHF | TGTGCGAAACGGGGGGGCAATCAGCCCCAGCATTTT
NA | TRBJ2-3 | TRBV6-1 | CASRGVADTQYF | TGTGCCAGCAGGGGGGTGGCAGATACGCAGTATTTT
NA | TRBJ1-4 | TRBV5-1 | CASSRTFTGANEKLFF | TGCGCCAGCAGCCGGACATTTACGGGAGCTAATGAAAAACTGTTTTTT
NA | TRBJ2-7 | TRBV18 | CASSSGQGPLYEQYF | TGTGCCAGCTCGTCCGGACAAGGACCCCTATACGAGCAGTACTTC
TRBD1 | TRBJ1-6 | TRBV2 | CASSGDRGLNSPLHF | TGTGCCAGCAGTGGCGACAGGGGCCTTAATTCACCCCTCCACTTT
NA | TRBJ2-5 | TRBV5-5 | CASSLVPGQETQYF | TGTGCCAGCAGCTTGGTTCCAGGCCAAGAGACCCAGTACTTC
TRBD1 | TRBJ2-5 | TRBV5-1 | CASNSTGDPQETQYF | TGCGCCAGCAACTCGACAGGGGACCCACAAGAGACCCAGTACTTC
NA | TRBJ1-4 | TRBV6-5 | CASSYGTTNEKLFF | TGTGCCAGCAGTTACGGGACAACTAATGAAAAACTGTTTTTT
TRBD2 | TRBJ2-1 | TRBV7-9 | CASSLGSGGALDNEQFF | TGTGCCAGCAGCTTAGGTAGCGGGGGGGCCCTTGACAATGAGCAGTTCTTC
NA | TRBJ1-3 | TRBV6-6 | CASSYGQMGNTIYF | TGTGCCAGCAGTTACGGGCAGATGGGAAACACCATATATTTT
TRBD2 | TRBJ2-3 | TRBV5-6 | CASSFSGGGPDTQYF | TGTGCCAGCAGCTTTAGCGGGGGGGGCCCGGATACGCAGTATTTT
NA | TRBJ1-2 | TRBV6-5 | CASIPGRNWGYGYTF | TGTGCCAGCATCCCCGGACGCAACTGGGGCTATGGCTACACCTTC
TRBD1 | TRBJ2-5 | TRBV4-1 | CASSPGQGAGTQYF | TGCGCCAGCAGCCCGGGACAGGGGGCCGGGACCCAGTACTTC
NA | TRBJ1-1 | TRBV28 | CASREPDAILAFF | TGTGCCAGCAGAGAACCGGACGCGATTCTGGCTTTCTTT
NA | TRBJ1-6 | TRBV5-6 | CASSLVAQYSPLHF | TGTGCCAGCAGCTTAGTGGCCCAGTATTCACCCCTCCACTTT